These 23 T cell receptor beta chains were sequenced from one sample in a study of T cells in tuberculosis. Sequencing used immunoSEQ multiplex PCR; TCRdb keeps in-frame clones, though not all of them. This sample has roughly 34,000 clones, with approximately 96% found just once. Input material: PBMCs. The receptors derive from a donor aged 10 to 29 with latent tuberculosis or without tuberculosis infection.

By sample share, this clone is medium-sized. The chain employs TRBV19 and TRBJ1-5; the match to TRBD1 covers 8 bases. CDR3 length: 15 residues. The J segment lost 4 bases and the V segment lost 2 bases, leaving 4 bases of the junction unmatched. CDR1 is LNHDA and CDR2 is SQIVND in the germline V gene (reference sequence). CDR3 DNA: TGTGCCAGTAGTATACGGACAGGGCGGAATCAGCCCCAGCATTTT. Translation: CASSIRTGRNQPQHF.

V and J are TRBV15 and TRBJ2-4; 7 bases agree with TRBD1. The CDR3 extends over 16 amino acids. Per the germline V gene, CDR1 is LNHNV and CDR2 is YYDKDF (reference sequence). The V segment lost 4 bases and the J segment 0 bases; nucleotides outside the gene matches: 6. CDR3 sequence reads: CATSKGAGEAKNIQYF. The CDR3 DNA sequence: TGTGCCACCAGCAAGGGGGCAGGGGAAGCCAAAAACATTCAGTACTTC.

The genes are TRBV27 and TRBJ2-1; D gene ambiguous. V lost 5 bases and J 0 bases, leaving 5 bases between the germline ends. Per germline, CDR1 MNHEY and CDR2 SMNVEV (reference sequence). CDR3 length: 13 residues. Written as DNA, the CDR3 is TGTGCCAGCAGTCAGATCTCCTACAATGAGCAGTTCTTC. Amino acids: CASSQISYNEQFF.

V is TRBV27 and J is TRBJ1-4, with 9 bases fitting TRBD1. Looked up from germline, CDR1 is MNHEY and CDR2 is SMNVEV (reference sequence). V was clipped by 4 bases and J by 7 bases; unmatched bases: 4. The CDR3 has 14 amino acids. The CDR3 protein is CASSSQGAGEKLFF. Written as DNA, the CDR3 is TGTGCCAGCAGTTCACAGGGGGCTGGTGAAAAACTGTTTTTT.

The rearrangement joins TRBV28 to TRBJ2-2; D gene unclear. The V gene lost 6 bases and the J gene lost 0 bases, with 8 bases spanning the gap. There are 14 residues in the CDR3. Looked up from germline, CDR1 is MDHEN and CDR2 is SYDVKM. CDR3 sequence reads: CASRTGTNTGELFF. The CDR3 nucleotides read TGTGCCAGCAGAACCGGTACGAACACCGGGGAGCTGTTTTTT.

The genes are TRBV28 and TRBJ2-6; D is undetermined. V lost 4 bases and J lost 6, with 10 bases in between. The CDR3 is 14 residues long. Per germline, CDR1 MDHEN and CDR2 SYDVKM. CDR3: CASSSILKANVLTF. CDR3 nucleotide sequence: TGTGCCAGCAGTTCTATCCTGAAGGCCAACGTCCTGACTTTC.

V is TRBV28 and J is TRBJ2-7, with 11 bases lining up with TRBD2. CDR3 length: 16 amino acids. After removal of 6 bases from V and 7 bases from J, the junction contained 14 bases not matched to a gene. The V gene's germline CDR1 is MDHEN and CDR2 SYDVKM. The CDR3 is CASSSVPSGGLGEQYF. CDR3 coding DNA: TGTGCCAGCAGCTCCGTCCCTAGCGGGGGGTTAGGGGAGCAGTACTTC.

The chain uses TRBV5-4 and TRBJ2-1, with D possibly matching TRBD2 (5 bases). This CDR3 is 14 amino acids long. CDR1 and CDR2 (germline): SGHNT, YYREEE (reference sequence). Trimming took 0 bases from V and 7 from J, leaving 11 bases between them. This CDR3 is CASSLDLGGNEQFF. DNA for the CDR3: TGTGCCAGCAGCTTGGATCTTGGCGGGAATGAGCAGTTCTTC. The full variable domain, its missing parts supplied by reference TRBV5-4 and TRBJ2-1, is ETGVTQSPTHLIKTRGQQVTLRCSSQSGHNTVSWYQQALGQGPQFIFQYYREEENGRGNFPPRFSGLQFPNYSSELNVNALELDDSALYLCASSLDLGGNEQFFGPGTRLTVL.

This clone was seen only once. The gene calls are TRBV18 and TRBJ1-1; perhaps TRBD1 as D (5 bases). The CDR3 is 18 residues long. Germline V gene sequence: CDR1 KGHSH, CDR2 LQKENI. Trimming shortened V by 3 bases and J by 1 base, and 21 bases separated the two germline ends. In DNA, the CDR3 is TGTGCCAGCTCACCGCGGGACCGTGGGGGGGGTCCGAACACTGAAGCTTTCTTT. The encoded protein is CASSPRDRGGGPNTEAFF.

This chain uses TRBV7-8 with TRBJ2-1; 7 nucleotides agree with TRBD2. This CDR3 region has 16 residues. CDR1 and CDR2 from the germline V gene are SGHVS and FQNEAQ. Trimming removed 0 bases from V and 10 bases from J; junction bases left unmatched: 12. The CDR3 DNA reads TGTGCCAGCAGCTTAGCGATGGCGGGGGTCGTTAAAGAGCAGTTCTTC. The encoded protein is CASSLAMAGVVKEQFF.

This clone was seen just once. The chain joins TRBV5-1 to TRBJ1-1; possibly TRBD1 for D (6 bases). The CDR3 spans 15 residues. Per germline, CDR1 SGHRS and CDR2 YFSETQ. V dropped 4 bases and J dropped 5 bases, with 18 bases sitting between them. The CDR3 DNA reads as TGCGCCAGCAGCCCGACAAAACAGGGATGGACTGAAGCTTTCTTT. This translates into CASSPTKQGWTEAFF.

The V gene is TRBV5-4, the J gene TRBJ1-5; D call uncertain. The CDR3 is 13 amino acids. Per germline, CDR1 SGHNT and CDR2 YYREEE (reference sequence). The V and J ends lost 8 bases and 9 bases respectively, with 18 bases between them. The CDR3 reads CASSTSGLPPQHF. The CDR3 DNA follows: TGTGCCAGTAGCACCTCCGGACTGCCGCCCCAGCATTTT.

The chain recombines TRBV9 with TRBJ2-7, with D possibly TRBD2 on 6 matching bases. The germline CDR1 and CDR2 sequences are SGDLS and YYNGEE. The CDR3 runs to 14 residues. The V end was cut by 0 bases, the J end by 3 bases, with 10 bases between. The CDR3 protein is CASSVAGGFYEQYF. The CDR3 DNA reads TGTGCCAGCAGCGTAGCAGGAGGGTTCTACGAGCAGTACTTC.

The chain recombines TRBV5-1 with TRBJ2-1; D not certain. Germline assignment: CDR1 SGHRS and CDR2 YFSETQ. V shed 4 bases and J shed 12 bases, with 17 bases lying between them. The CDR3 is 13 amino acids. The CDR3 DNA sequence: TGCGCCAGCAGCCCAACTACGCTTGGTGGGCAGTTCTTC. Translating it yields CASSPTTLGGQFF.

This chain connects TRBV7-2 to TRBJ1-2; 7 nucleotides line up with TRBD1. After removal of 1 base from V and 3 bases from J, the junction contained 2 bases not matched to a gene. Germline CDR1 and CDR2: SGHTA and FQGNSA. The CDR3 is made up of 14 amino acids. CDR3 nucleotide sequence: TGTGCCAGCAGCTTAGTAGGGGGCGACTATGGCTACACCTTC. This codes for CASSLVGGDYGYTF.

The chain combines TRBV4-2 with TRBJ2-7, with a possible D match to TRBD1 (5 bases). This CDR3 region has 13 residues. CDR1 and CDR2 (germline): LGHNA, YNFKEQ. V dropped 1 base and J dropped 5 bases, with 9 bases sitting between them. The CDR3 nucleotides read TGTGCCAGCAGCCAAGCCAGGGTCCACGAGCAGTACTTC. It specifies CASSQARVHEQYF.

The V gene is TRBV5-5, the J gene TRBJ2-7; D perhaps matches TRBD1 (5 bases). Trimming cost V 0 bases and J 2 bases, with 15 bases left between them. Per germline, CDR1 SGHKS and CDR2 YYEKEE (reference sequence). This CDR3 region has 16 residues. This CDR3 reads CASSLGLVQVTYEQYF. CDR3 coding DNA: TGTGCCAGCAGCTTGGGGTTAGTACAGGTTACCTACGAGCAGTACTTC.

Regarding this clone: An end of the junction differs from the germline gene, which may be a read error. The chain employs TRBV25-1 and TRBJ2-2; the D is unclear. The CDR3 runs to 12 residues. Germline CDR1 and CDR2: MGHDK and SYGVNS. This CDR3 reads CASTPNNGELFF. The CDR3 bases are TGTGCCAGCACACCCAACAACGGGGAGCTGTTTTTT.

The chain employs TRBV6-1 and TRBJ1-1, with 10 positions matching TRBD1. Germline CDR1 reads MNHNS; CDR2 reads SASEGT. V shed 7 bases, J shed 3 bases, and the junction held 5 bases outside the gene matches. The CDR3 extends over 14 amino acids. CDR3 coding DNA: TGTGCCAGCACACAGGACAGGGGGGACACTGAAGCTTTCTTT. Its translation is CASTQDRGDTEAFF.

This chain connects TRBV7-6 to TRBJ1-1; D remains unclear. The CDR3 loop spans 18 amino acids. Germline V lookup: CDR1 SGHVS, CDR2 FNYEAQ. V lost 1 base, J lost 3 bases, and 21 bases lay in between. The DNA of the CDR3 is TGTGCCAGCAGCTTAGAGGAGTGGGTCCGCGAGAAGGACACTGAAGCTTTCTTT. This encodes CASSLEEWVREKDTEAFF.

This clone was seen only once. The chain has TRBV5-1 and TRBJ2-5, with TRBD1 identical over 10 bases. V was clipped by 3 bases and J by 4 bases; unmatched bases: 9. There are 16 residues in the CDR3. Germline lookup yields CDR1 SGHRS and CDR2 YFSETQ. Written as DNA, the CDR3 is TGCGCCAGCAGCTCCACAGGACAGGGGGGCCCAGAGACCCAGTACTTC. Protein sequence: CASSSTGQGGPETQYF.

J is TRBJ2-7 and V is TRBV6-5; perhaps TRBD2 as D (6 bases). The germline V gene has CDR1 MNHEY and CDR2 SVGAGI. The CDR3 loop spans 16 amino acids. V lost 2 bases to trimming and J lost 6 bases, with 20 bases between them. CDR3 nucleotides: TGTGCCAGCAGTTACGGGCTCGGACTATCGTCTCGCGAGCAGTACTTC. Translated, it gives CASSYGLGLSSREQYF.

This rearrangement joins TRBV7-2 to TRBJ2-1; 8 bases are a match to TRBD2. CDR3 length: 16 residues. The germline gives CDR1 SGHTA, CDR2 FQGNSA. V trimming: 5 bases; J trimming: 8 bases; junction bases outside the gene matches: 14. The CDR3 DNA sequence: TGTGCCAGCAGCGCGGGACTAGGAATTTTTGGGGATGAGCAGTTCTTC. It yields the protein CASSAGLGIFGDEQFF.